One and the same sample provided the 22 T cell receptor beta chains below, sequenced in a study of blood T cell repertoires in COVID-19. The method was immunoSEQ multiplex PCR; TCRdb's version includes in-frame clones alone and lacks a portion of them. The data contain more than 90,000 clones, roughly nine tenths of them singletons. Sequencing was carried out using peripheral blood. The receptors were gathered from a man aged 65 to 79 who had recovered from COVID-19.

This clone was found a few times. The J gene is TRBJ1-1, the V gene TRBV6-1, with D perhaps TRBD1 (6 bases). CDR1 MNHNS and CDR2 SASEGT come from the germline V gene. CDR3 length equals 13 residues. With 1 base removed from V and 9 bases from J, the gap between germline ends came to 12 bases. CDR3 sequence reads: CASSEGRGKKAFF. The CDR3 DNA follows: TGTGCCAGCAGTGAAGGCAGGGGCAAAAAAGCTTTCTTT.

The CDR3 sequence is CASSLGLAGTTDTQYF. In nucleotides, the CDR3 is TGTGCCAGCAGCTTAGGACTAGCGGGAACCACAGATACGCAGTATTTT. The chain recombines TRBV7-2 with TRBJ2-3, with 11 bases identical to TRBD2. With 1 base clipped from V and 2 bases from J, the junction kept 2 bases outside the gene matches. Germline V gene sequence: CDR1 SGHTA, CDR2 FQGNSA. The CDR3 is made up of 16 amino acids.

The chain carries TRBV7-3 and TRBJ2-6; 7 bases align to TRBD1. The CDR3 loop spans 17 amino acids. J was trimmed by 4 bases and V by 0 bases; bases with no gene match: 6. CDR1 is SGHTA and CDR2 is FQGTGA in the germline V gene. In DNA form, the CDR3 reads TGTGCCAGCAGCTTAACGGGACAGTATGTGGGGGCCAACGTCCTGACTTTC. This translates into CASSLTGQYVGANVLTF.

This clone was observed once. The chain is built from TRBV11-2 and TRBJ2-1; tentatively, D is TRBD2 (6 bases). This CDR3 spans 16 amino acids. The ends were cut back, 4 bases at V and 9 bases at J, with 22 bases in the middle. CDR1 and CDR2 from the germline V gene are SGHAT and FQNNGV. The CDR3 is CASSSIGRRALSEQFF. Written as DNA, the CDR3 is TGTGCCAGCAGCTCCATTGGGCGGAGGGCCTTAAGTGAGCAGTTCTTC.

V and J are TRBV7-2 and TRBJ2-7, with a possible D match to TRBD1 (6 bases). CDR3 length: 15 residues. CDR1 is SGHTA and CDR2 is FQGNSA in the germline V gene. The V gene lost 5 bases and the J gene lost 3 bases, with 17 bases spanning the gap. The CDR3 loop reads CASSPYTGQLYEQYF. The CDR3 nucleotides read TGTGCCAGCAGCCCCTACACAGGACAGCTCTACGAGCAGTACTTC.

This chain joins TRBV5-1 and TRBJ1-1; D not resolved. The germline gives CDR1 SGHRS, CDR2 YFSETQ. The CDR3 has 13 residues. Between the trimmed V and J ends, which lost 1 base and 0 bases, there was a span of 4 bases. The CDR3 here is CASSLTVNTEAFF. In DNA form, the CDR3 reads TGCGCCAGCAGCTTGACAGTGAACACTGAAGCTTTCTTT.

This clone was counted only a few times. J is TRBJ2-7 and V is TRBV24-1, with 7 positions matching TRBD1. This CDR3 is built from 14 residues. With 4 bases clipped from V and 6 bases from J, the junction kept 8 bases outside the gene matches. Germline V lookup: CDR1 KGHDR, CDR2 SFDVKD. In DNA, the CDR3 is TGTGCCACCAGTGACAAGAAGACAGGGCGCGAGCAGTACTTC. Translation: CATSDKKTGREQYF.

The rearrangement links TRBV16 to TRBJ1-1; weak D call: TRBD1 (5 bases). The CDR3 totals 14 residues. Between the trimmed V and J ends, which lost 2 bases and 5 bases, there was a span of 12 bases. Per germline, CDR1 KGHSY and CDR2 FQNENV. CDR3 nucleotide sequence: TGTGCCAGCAGCCAACCCGGTCGGGGGACTGAAGCTTTCTTT. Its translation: CASSQPGRGTEAFF.

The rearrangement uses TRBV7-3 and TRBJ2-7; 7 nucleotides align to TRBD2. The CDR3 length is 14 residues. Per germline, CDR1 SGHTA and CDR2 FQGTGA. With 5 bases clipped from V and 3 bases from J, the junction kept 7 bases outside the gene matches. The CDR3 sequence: CASSPRGDHYEQYF. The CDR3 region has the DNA TGTGCCAGCAGCCCTCGGGGGGATCACTACGAGCAGTACTTC.

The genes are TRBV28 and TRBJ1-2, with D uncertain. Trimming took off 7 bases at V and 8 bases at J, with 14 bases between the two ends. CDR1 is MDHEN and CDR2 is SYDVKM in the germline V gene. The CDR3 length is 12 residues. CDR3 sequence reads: CASTSLVGGYTF. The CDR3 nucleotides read TGTGCCAGCACCTCCCTCGTCGGGGGCTACACCTTC.

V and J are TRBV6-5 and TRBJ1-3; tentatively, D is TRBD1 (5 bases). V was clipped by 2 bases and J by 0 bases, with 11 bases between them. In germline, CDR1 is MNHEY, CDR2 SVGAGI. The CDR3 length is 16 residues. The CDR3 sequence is CASSYLDRSSGNTIYF. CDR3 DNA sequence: TGTGCCAGCAGTTACCTTGACAGAAGCTCTGGAAACACCATATATTTT.

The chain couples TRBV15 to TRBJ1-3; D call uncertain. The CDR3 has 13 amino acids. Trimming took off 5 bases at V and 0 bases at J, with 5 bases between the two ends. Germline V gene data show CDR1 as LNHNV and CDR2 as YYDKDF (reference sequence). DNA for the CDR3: TGTGCCACCAGCCAGGACTCTGGAAACACCATATATTTT. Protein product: CATSQDSGNTIYF.

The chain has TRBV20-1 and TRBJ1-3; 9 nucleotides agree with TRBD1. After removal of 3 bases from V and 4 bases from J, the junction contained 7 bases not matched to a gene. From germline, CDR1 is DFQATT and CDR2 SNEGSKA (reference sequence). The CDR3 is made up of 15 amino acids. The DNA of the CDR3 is TGCAGTGCTAGTGGACAGGGGTACGCCGGAAACACCATATATTTT. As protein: CSASGQGYAGNTIYF.

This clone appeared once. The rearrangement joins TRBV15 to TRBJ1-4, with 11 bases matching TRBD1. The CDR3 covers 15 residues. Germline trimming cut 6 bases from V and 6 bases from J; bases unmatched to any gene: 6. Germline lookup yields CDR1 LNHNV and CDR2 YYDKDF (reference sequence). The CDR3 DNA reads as TGTGCCACCAGAGAATGGGACAGGGGGGATGAAAAACTGTTTTTT. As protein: CATREWDRGDEKLFF. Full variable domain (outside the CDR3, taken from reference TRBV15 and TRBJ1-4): DAMVIQNPRYQVTQFGKPVTLSCSQTLNHNVMYWYQQKSSQAPKLLFHYYDKDFNNEADTPDNFQSRRPNTSFCFLDIRSPGLGDTAMYLCATREWDRGDEKLFFGSGTQLSVL.

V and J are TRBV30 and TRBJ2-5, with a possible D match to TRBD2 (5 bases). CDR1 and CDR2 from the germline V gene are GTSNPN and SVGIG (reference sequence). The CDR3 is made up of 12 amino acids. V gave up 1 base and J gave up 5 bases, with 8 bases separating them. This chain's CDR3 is CAWSGSGETQYF. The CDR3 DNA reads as TGTGCCTGGAGTGGGTCGGGGGAGACCCAGTACTTC.

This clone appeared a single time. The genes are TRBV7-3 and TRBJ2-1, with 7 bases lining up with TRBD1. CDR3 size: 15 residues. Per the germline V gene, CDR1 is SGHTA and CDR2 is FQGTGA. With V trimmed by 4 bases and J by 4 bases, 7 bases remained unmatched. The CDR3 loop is CASSSQTGPYNEQFF. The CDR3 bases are TGTGCCAGCAGCTCACAGACAGGGCCATACAATGAGCAGTTCTTC.

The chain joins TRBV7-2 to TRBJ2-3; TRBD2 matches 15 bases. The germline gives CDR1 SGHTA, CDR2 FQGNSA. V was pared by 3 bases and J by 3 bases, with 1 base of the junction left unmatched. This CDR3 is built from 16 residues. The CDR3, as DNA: TGTGCCAGCAGCTTGGGACTAGCGGGAGGAACAGATACGCAGTATTTT. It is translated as CASSLGLAGGTDTQYF. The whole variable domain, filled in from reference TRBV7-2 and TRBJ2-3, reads GAGVSQSPSNKVTEKGKDVELRCDPISGHTALYWYRQSLGQGLEFLIYFQGNSAPDKSGLPSDRFSAERTGGSVSTLTIQRTQQEDSAVYLCASSLGLAGGTDTQYFGPGTRLTVL.

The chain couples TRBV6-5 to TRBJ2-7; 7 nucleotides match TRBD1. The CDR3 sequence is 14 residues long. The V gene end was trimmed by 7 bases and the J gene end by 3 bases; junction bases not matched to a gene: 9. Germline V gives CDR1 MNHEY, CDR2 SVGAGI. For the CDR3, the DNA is TGTGCCAGCACCCAAAGGGGGACAGACTACGAGCAGTACTTC. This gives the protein CASTQRGTDYEQYF.

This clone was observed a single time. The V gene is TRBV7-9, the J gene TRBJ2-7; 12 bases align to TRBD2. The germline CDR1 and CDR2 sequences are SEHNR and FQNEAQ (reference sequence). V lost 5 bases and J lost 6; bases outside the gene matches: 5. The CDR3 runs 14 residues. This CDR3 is CASSPRTSGIEQYF. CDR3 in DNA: TGTGCCAGCAGCCCCCGGACTAGCGGGATCGAGCAGTACTTC.

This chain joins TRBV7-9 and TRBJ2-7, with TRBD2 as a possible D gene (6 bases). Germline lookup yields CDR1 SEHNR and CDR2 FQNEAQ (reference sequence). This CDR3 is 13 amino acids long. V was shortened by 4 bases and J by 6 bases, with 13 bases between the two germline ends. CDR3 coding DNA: TGTGCCAGCAGCTCCCAAGGCGGGGTCGAGCAGTACTTC. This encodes CASSSQGGVEQYF.

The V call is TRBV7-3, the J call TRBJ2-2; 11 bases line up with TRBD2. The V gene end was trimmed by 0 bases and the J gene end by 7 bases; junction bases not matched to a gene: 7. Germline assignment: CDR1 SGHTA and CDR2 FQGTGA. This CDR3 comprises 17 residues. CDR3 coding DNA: TGTGCCAGCAGCTTAACGACTAGCGGGGAAAAGGGCGGGGAGCTGTTTTTT. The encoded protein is CASSLTTSGEKGGELFF.

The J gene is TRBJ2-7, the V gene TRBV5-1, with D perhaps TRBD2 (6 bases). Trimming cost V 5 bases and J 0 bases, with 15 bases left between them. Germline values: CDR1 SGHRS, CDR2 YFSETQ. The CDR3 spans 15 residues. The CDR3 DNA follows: TGCGCCAGCAGTATCGTGGCGGGGAGCTCCTACGAGCAGTACTTC. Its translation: CASSIVAGSSYEQYF. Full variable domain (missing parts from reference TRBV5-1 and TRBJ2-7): KAGVTQTPRYLIKTRGQQVTLSCSPISGHRSVSWYQQTPGQGLQFLFEYFSETQRNKGNFPGRFSGRQFSNSRSEMNVSTLELGDSALYLCASSIVAGSSYEQYFGPGTRLTVT.